The 24 T cell receptor beta chains below all came from one sample that was sequenced in a study of cytomegalovirus exposure and HLA in healthy donors. Use of 60 Vbeta and 13 Jbeta primers characterized the PCR. Clones were sequenced by immunoSEQ multiplex PCR, and TCRdb holds only the in-frame ones, with some missing. The sample holds roughly 98,000 clones, about 80% seen once. The material sequenced was PBMCs. All receptors come from a man aged 35 to 55 in good health and CMV-seronegative.

The chain uses TRBV18 and TRBJ1-5; the D gene is possibly TRBD1 (5 bases). Germline V lookup: CDR1 KGHSH, CDR2 LQKENI. This CDR3 spans 13 amino acids. Trimming pared 2 bases from V and 6 bases from J, leaving 8 bases between. The CDR3 coding sequence is TGTGCCAGCTCACCAGGGGCCGGTCAGCCCCAGCATTTT. The encoded protein is CASSPGAGQPQHF.

The rearrangement joins TRBV9 to TRBJ2-5; D gene uncertain. Per the germline V gene, CDR1 is SGDLS and CDR2 is YYNGEE. The CDR3 consists of 13 residues. Trimming shortened V by 2 bases and J by 5 bases, and 10 bases separated the two germline ends. Written as DNA, the CDR3 is TGTGCCAGCAGCGTTTACGGGTGGGAGACCCAGTACTTC. Its protein is CASSVYGWETQYF.

The chain employs TRBV9 and TRBJ2-3; D possibly corresponds to TRBD2 (6 bases). The CDR3 consists of 15 residues. The ends were cut back, 3 bases at V and 0 bases at J, with 11 bases in the middle. From germline, CDR1 is SGDLS and CDR2 YYNGEE. The CDR3 DNA sequence: TGTGCCAGCAGCGCGACGGGGGACAGCACAGATACGCAGTATTTT. Translation: CASSATGDSTDTQYF. The full variable domain, completed using reference TRBV9 and TRBJ2-3, is DSGVTQTPKHLITATGQRVTLRCSPRSGDLSVYWYQQSLDQGLQFLIQYYNGEERAKGNILERFSAQQFPDLHSELNLSSLELGDSALYFCASSATGDSTDTQYFGPGTRLTVL.

The genes are TRBV6-5 and TRBJ1-6; 9 bases fit TRBD1. V gave up 6 bases and J gave up 10 bases; unmatched junction bases: 10. This CDR3 spans 15 amino acids. CDR1 is MNHEY and CDR2 is SVGAGI in the germline V gene. The CDR3 region has the DNA TGTGCCAGCAGGGGCGGGACAGGGAATAGCTCACCCCTCCACTTT. Translation: CASRGGTGNSSPLHF.

The rearrangement uses TRBV4-1 and TRBJ2-1; D remains ambiguous. The V gene lost 1 base and the J gene lost 5 bases, with 6 bases spanning the gap. The germline CDR1 and CDR2 sequences are MGHRA and YSYEKL. This CDR3 comprises 13 residues. As DNA, the CDR3 is TGCGCCAGCAGCCAAGTTAGAGACAATGAGCAGTTCTTC. As protein: CASSQVRDNEQFF.

This chain connects TRBV7-2 to TRBJ2-3; 9 positions agree with TRBD1. The CDR3 has 16 residues. Germline V gives CDR1 SGHTA, CDR2 FQGNSA. The J segment lost 1 base and the V segment lost 1 base, leaving 3 bases of the junction unmatched. The CDR3 loop is CASSLDRTGGTDTQYF. The CDR3 region has the DNA TGTGCCAGCAGCTTAGACAGGACAGGGGGCACAGATACGCAGTATTTT.

The chain uses TRBV28 and TRBJ1-1, with D possibly TRBD1 on 5 matching bases. Deletions cut 6 bases from V and 3 bases from J, with 5 bases between. The CDR3 is 11 residues long. Germline V gene data show CDR1 as MDHEN and CDR2 as SYDVKM. The CDR3 DNA reads TGTGCCAGCAGGGGGCACACTGAAGCTTTCTTT. Translating gives CASRGHTEAFF.

The gene calls are TRBV6-1 and TRBJ2-2; 7 nucleotides align to TRBD1. V shed 5 bases, J shed 3 bases, and the junction held 3 bases outside the gene matches. This CDR3 region has 14 residues. CDR1 and CDR2 from the germline V gene are MNHNS and SASEGT. The CDR3 DNA follows: TGTGCCAGCAGTAGGGACAGCTACACCGGGGAGCTGTTTTTT. Its translation: CASSRDSYTGELFF.

The chain couples TRBV10-3 to TRBJ1-5; tentative D call: TRBD1 (5 bases). From germline, CDR1 is ENHRY and CDR2 SYGVKD. V gave up 0 bases and J gave up 7 bases, with 10 bases separating them. The CDR3 loop spans 14 amino acids. As DNA, the CDR3 is TGTGCCATCAGTGAGTCGGGACTAATACAGCCCCAGCATTTT. Translation gives CAISESGLIQPQHF.

The J gene is TRBJ2-2, the V gene TRBV5-8; D is perhaps TRBD1 (5 bases). Germline V CDR1 and CDR2: SGHTS, YDEGEE. The CDR3 length is 16 residues. The V end was cut by 4 bases, the J end by 1 base, with 14 bases between. The CDR3 nucleotides are TGTGCCAGCAGCCCGCGACAGTGGCTGAACACCGGGGAGCTGTTTTTT. Protein sequence: CASSPRQWLNTGELFF.

This clone occurred a few times. This same CDR3 is encoded by further DNA sequences in the sample. The chain carries TRBV4-3 and TRBJ2-7; D perhaps matches TRBD1 (6 bases). Germline values: CDR1 LGHNA, CDR2 YSLEER. V lost 6 bases, J lost 1 base, and 13 bases lay in between. CDR3 length equals 14 residues. The CDR3 region is CASSPDRSSYEQYF. CDR3 DNA sequence: TGCGCCAGCAGTCCTGACAGGTCATCCTACGAGCAGTACTTC.

The chain employs TRBV25-1 and TRBJ1-1; 9 nucleotides align to TRBD1. This CDR3 has 15 residues. V shed 4 bases, J shed 10 bases, and the junction held 13 bases outside the gene matches. In germline, CDR1 is MGHDK, CDR2 SYGVNS. The CDR3 DNA sequence: TGTGCCAGCAGTGGGGGGGGACAGGGAAATTTATTAGCTTTCTTT. Translating gives CASSGGGQGNLLAFF.

V gene TRBV11-2 combines with J gene TRBJ2-5, with 7 bases matching TRBD2. The trim removed 5 bases at V and 7 bases at J, leaving 10 bases unmatched. Germline assignment: CDR1 SGHAT and CDR2 FQNNGV. The CDR3 runs 14 residues. Here the CDR3 DNA reads TGTGCCAGCAGCACACTAGCGAGAGAAGGGACCCAGTACTTC. Translation: CASSTLAREGTQYF.

This clone turned up a few times. This chain connects TRBV19 to TRBJ2-1; D is possibly TRBD2 (6 bases). The germline V gene encodes CDR1 LNHDA and CDR2 SQIVND (reference sequence). With 4 bases removed from V and 1 base from J, the gap between germline ends came to 23 bases. The CDR3 covers 19 residues. For the CDR3, the DNA is TGTGCCAGTAGTAAAGATATAAGCGGGCGGCTGAGTTCCTACAATGAGCAGTTCTTC. It codes for CASSKDISGRLSSYNEQFF. Drawing the rest from reference TRBV19 and TRBJ2-1, the complete variable domain is DGGITQSPKYLFRKEGQNVTLSCEQNLNHDAMYWYRQDPGQGLRLIYYSQIVNDFQKGDIAEGYSVSREKKESFPLTVTSAQKNPTAFYLCASSKDISGRLSSYNEQFFGPGTRLTVL.

This clone was picked up a small number of times. The chain carries TRBV5-1 and TRBJ2-1, with D possibly TRBD2 on 5 matching bases. The CDR3 sequence is 15 residues long. V was pared by 0 bases and J by 5 bases, with 12 bases between. Germline loops: CDR1 SGHRS, CDR2 YFSETQ. The CDR3 DNA sequence: TGCGCCAGCAGCTTGGATGCAGCGGAGCACAATGAGCAGTTCTTC. Its protein is CASSLDAAEHNEQFF. The full variable domain, completed using reference TRBV5-1 and TRBJ2-1, is KAGVTQTPRYLIKTRGQQVTLSCSPISGHRSVSWYQQTPGQGLQFLFEYFSETQRNKGNFPGRFSGRQFSNSRSEMNVSTLELGDSALYLCASSLDAAEHNEQFFGPGTRLTVL.

V gene TRBV18 combines with J gene TRBJ2-5; 9 bases match TRBD2. J gave up 5 bases and V 6 bases, and 7 bases lay outside the gene matches. Germline V gives CDR1 KGHSH, CDR2 LQKENI. CDR3 size: 14 residues. The CDR3 protein is CASSAGTSTETQYF. CDR3 bases: TGTGCCAGCTCTGCCGGGACTAGCACTGAGACCCAGTACTTC.

V is TRBV6-5 and J is TRBJ1-2; TRBD1 might be the D (6 bases). Trimming took 8 bases from V and 14 from J, leaving 24 bases between them. CDR1 is MNHEY and CDR2 is SVGAGI in the germline V gene. The CDR3 extends over 13 amino acids. The CDR3 spells CASRRDTDGGGTF. The CDR3, as DNA: TGTGCCAGCCGCCGGGACACAGATGGTGGTGGAACCTTC.

The chain uses TRBV9 and TRBJ2-1; possibly TRBD2 for D (6 bases). This CDR3 region has 14 residues. Looked up from germline, CDR1 is SGDLS and CDR2 is YYNGEE. V gave up 4 bases and J gave up 5 bases, with 13 bases separating them. CDR3 nucleotide sequence: TGTGCCAGCAGCCCTCGGGTAGCGGACAATGAGCAGTTCTTC. Translated: CASSPRVADNEQFF.

The chain has TRBV5-6 and TRBJ2-1; maybe TRBD1 (6 bases). Trimming cost V 6 bases and J 7 bases, with 17 bases left between them. This CDR3 comprises 14 residues. The germline V gene has CDR1 SGHDT and CDR2 YYEEEE. The CDR3 loop reads CASTWVGALNEQFF. CDR3 nucleotides: TGTGCCAGCACCTGGGTGGGGGCTTTGAATGAGCAGTTCTTC.

CDR3 region: CASSVQQGRGDEQYF. In DNA, the CDR3 is TGTGCCAGCAGCGTCCAACAGGGACGGGGAGACGAGCAGTACTTC. J is TRBJ2-7 and V is TRBV7-2, with a possible D match to TRBD1 (6 bases). Trimming left V 5 bases short and J 5 bases short, with 19 bases between. CDR1 and CDR2 from the germline V gene are SGHTA and FQGNSA. The CDR3 totals 15 residues.

The chain couples TRBV7-9 to TRBJ2-7; 9 positions agree with TRBD1. Germline V gene sequence: CDR1 SEHNR, CDR2 FQNEAQ (reference sequence). The CDR3 has 14 residues. Germline trimming cut 4 bases from V and 2 bases from J; bases unmatched to any gene: 3. This CDR3 is CASSWGQGPYEQYF. In DNA, the CDR3 is TGTGCCAGCAGCTGGGGACAGGGTCCCTACGAGCAGTACTTC.

This chain uses TRBV29-1 with TRBJ1-2; D unresolved. Between the trimmed V and J ends, which lost 1 base and 4 bases, there was a span of 10 bases. The CDR3 spans 13 residues. The germline V gene encodes CDR1 SQVTM and CDR2 ANQGSEA. Here the CDR3 DNA reads TGCAGCGTTGAAGCGGGAATCGGCTATGGCTACACCTTC. This translates into CSVEAGIGYGYTF.

The rearrangement uses TRBV5-1 and TRBJ2-3; weak D call: TRBD2 (7 bases). Germline-derived CDR1 and CDR2 are SGHRS and YFSETQ. With 0 bases removed from V and 1 base from J, the gap between germline ends came to 21 bases. The CDR3 consists of 19 residues. In nucleotides, the CDR3 is TGCGCCAGCAGCTTGGACAATGGGGGGAGGGGGTATGGCACAGATACGCAGTATTTT. Protein sequence: CASSLDNGGRGYGTDTQYF.

The chain couples TRBV10-3 to TRBJ2-7; unclear D gene. Germline V gives CDR1 ENHRY, CDR2 SYGVKD. The CDR3 covers 14 residues. Between the trimmed V and J ends, which lost 7 bases and 2 bases, there was a span of 15 bases. The CDR3 DNA follows: TGTGCCATCAAGGAGCCCAAGGAAGCCTACGAGCAGTACTTC. Protein sequence: CAIKEPKEAYEQYF.